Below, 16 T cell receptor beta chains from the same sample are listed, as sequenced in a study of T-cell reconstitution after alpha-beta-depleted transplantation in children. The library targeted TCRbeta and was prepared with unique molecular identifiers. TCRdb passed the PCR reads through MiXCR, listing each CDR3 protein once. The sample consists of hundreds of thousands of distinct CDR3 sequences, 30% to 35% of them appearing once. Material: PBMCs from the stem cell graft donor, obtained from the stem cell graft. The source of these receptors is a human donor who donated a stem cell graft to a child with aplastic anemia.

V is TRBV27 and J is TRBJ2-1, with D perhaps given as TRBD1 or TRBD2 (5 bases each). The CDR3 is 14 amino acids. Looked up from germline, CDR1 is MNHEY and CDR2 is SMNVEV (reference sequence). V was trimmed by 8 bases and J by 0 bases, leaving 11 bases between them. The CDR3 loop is CASRSGPSYNEQFF. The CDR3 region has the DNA TGTGCCAGCCGTTCGGGACCCTCCTACAATGAGCAGTTCTTC.

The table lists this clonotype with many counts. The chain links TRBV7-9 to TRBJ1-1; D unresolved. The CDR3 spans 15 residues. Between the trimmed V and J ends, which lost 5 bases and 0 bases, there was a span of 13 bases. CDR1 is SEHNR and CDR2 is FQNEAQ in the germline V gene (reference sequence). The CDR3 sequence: CASSLRGDLNTEAFF. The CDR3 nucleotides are TGTGCCAGCAGCCTCCGGGGTGATTTGAACACTGAAGCTTTCTTT. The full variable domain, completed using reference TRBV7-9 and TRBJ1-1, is DTGVSQNPRHKITKRGQNVTFRCDPISEHNRLYWYRQTLGQGPEFLTYFQNEAQLEKSRLLSDRFSAERPKGSFSTLEIQRTEQGDSAMYLCASSLRGDLNTEAFFGQGTRLTVV.

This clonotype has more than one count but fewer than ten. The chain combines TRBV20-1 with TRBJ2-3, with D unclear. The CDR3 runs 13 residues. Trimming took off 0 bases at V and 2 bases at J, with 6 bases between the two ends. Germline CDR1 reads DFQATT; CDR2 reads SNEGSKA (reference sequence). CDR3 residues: CSARDTATDTQYF. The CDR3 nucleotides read TGCAGTGCTAGAGATACAGCCACAGATACGCAGTATTTT.

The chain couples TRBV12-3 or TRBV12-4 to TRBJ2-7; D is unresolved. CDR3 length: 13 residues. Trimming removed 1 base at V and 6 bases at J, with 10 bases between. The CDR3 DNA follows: TGTGCCAGCAGTTTAGTACGTCTCGGCGAGCAGTACGTC. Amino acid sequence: CASSLVRLGEQYV.

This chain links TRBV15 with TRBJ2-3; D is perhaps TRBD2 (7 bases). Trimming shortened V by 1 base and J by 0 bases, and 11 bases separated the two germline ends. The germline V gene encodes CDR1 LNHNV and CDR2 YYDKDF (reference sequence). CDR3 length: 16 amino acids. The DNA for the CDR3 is TGTGCCACCAGCAGAGGAGGGGGACTAAGCACAGATACGCAGTATTTT. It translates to CATSRGGGLSTDTQYF.

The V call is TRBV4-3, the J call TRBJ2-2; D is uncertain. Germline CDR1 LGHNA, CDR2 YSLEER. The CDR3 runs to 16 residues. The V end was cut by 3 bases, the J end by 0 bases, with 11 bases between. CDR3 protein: CASSHSTHANTGELFF. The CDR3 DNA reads TGCGCCAGCAGCCACTCAACACATGCGAACACCGGGGAGCTGTTTTTT.

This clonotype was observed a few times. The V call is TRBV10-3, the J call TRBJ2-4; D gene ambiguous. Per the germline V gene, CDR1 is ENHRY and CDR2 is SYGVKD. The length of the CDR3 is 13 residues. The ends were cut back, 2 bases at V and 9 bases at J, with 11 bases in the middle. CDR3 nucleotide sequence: TGTGCCATCAGTGAGCGTCTAGAGGCCATTCAGTACTTC. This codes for CAISERLEAIQYF.

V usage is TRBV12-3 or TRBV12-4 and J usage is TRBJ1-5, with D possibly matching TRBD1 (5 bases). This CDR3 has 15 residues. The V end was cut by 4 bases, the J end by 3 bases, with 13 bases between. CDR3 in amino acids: CASSWSDTNNQPQHF. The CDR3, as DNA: TGTGCCAGCAGTTGGTCGGACACAAACAATCAGCCCCAGCATTTT.

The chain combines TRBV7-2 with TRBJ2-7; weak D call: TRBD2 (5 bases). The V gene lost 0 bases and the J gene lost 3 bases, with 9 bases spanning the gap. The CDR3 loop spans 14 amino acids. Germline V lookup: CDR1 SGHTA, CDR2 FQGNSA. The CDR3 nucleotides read TGTGCCAGCAGCTTAGCCTCGGGGTACTACGAGCAGTACGTC. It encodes CASSLASGYYEQYV.

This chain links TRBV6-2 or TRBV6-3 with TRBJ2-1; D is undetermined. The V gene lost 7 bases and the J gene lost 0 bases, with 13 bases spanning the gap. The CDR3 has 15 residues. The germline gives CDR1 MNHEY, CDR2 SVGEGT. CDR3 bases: TGTGCCAGCAAGTTACTGGGCTCCTCCTACAATGAGCAGTTCTTC. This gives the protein CASKLLGSSYNEQFF.

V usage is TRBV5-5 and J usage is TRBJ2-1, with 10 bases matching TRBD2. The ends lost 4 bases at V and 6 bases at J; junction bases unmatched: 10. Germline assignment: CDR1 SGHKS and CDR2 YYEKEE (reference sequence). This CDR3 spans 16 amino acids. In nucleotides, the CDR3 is TGTGCCAGCAGCCCCTACCTAGCGGGAGTCGTCAATGAGCAGTTCTTC. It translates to CASSPYLAGVVNEQFF. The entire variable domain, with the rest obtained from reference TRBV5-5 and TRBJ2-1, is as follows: DAGVTQSPTHLIKTRGQQVTLRCSPISGHKSVSWYQQVLGQGPQFIFQYYEKEERGRGNFPDRFSARQFPNYSSELNVNALLLGDSALYLCASSPYLAGVVNEQFFGPGTRLTVL.

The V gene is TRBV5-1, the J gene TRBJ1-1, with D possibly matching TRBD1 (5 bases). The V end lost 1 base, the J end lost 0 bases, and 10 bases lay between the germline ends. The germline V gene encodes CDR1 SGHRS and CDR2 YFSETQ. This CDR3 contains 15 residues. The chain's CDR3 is CASSLWGGVNTEAFF. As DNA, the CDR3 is TGCGCCAGCAGCTTGTGGGGCGGGGTGAACACTGAAGCTTTCTTT.

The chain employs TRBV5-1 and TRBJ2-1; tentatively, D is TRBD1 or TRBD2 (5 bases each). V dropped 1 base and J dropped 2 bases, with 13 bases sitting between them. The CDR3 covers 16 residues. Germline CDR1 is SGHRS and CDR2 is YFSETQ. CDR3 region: CASSLSLGATYNEQFF. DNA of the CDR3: TGCGCCAGCAGCTTGTCCCTCGGGGCGACCTACAATGAGCAGTTCTTC.

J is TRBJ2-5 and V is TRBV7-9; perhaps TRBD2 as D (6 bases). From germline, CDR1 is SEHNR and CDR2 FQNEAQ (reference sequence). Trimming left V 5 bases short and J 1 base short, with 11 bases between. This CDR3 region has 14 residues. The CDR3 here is CASSPDYLQETQYF. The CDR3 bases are TGTGCCAGCAGCCCGGACTACCTCCAAGAGACCCAGTACTTC.

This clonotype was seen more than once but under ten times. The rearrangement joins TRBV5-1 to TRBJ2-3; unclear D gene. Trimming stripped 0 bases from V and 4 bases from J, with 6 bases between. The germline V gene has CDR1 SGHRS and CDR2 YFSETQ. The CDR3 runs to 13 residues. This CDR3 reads CASSLALPDTQYF. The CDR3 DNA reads TGCGCCAGCAGCTTGGCGCTCCCAGATACGCAGTATTTT. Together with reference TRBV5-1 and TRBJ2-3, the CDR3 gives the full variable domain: KAGVTQTPRYLIKTRGQQVTLSCSPISGHRSVSWYQQTPGQGLQFLFEYFSETQRNKGNFPGRFSGRQFSNSRSEMNVSTLELGDSALYLCASSLALPDTQYFGPGTRLTVL.

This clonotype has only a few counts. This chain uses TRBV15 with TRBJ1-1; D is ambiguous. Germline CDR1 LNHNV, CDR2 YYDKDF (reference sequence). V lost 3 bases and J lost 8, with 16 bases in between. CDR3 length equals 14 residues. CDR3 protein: CATSSADSAVEAFF. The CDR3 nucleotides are TGTGCCACCAGCAGTGCCGACTCCGCGGTCGAAGCTTTCTTT. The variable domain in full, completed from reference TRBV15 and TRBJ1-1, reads DAMVIQNPRYQVTQFGKPVTLSCSQTLNHNVMYWYQQKSSQAPKLLFHYYDKDFNNEADTPDNFQSRRPNTSFCFLDIRSPGLGDTAMYLCATSSADSAVEAFFGQGTRLTVV.